This TCR beta chain was recovered during a study of blood T cell repertoires in COVID-19. Study background: Donors in the United States, Italy and Spain gave samples during acute or convalescent COVID-19. T cells, B-cell-depleted T cells, or PBMCs provided the cDNA or gDNA that served as material.

In the original analysis: Using reference gene primer amplification, nucleated cell counts were estimated. Produced via immunoSEQ multiplex PCR; TCRdb's table is partial and in-frame only. The DNA was the basis for D and trimming; V, J and clone size are from that table. The sample consists of 440,000 or so clones, around nine tenths of them appearing once. This CDR3 has 14 amino acids. The germline V gene has CDR1 LNHDA and CDR2 SQIVND (reference sequence). V lost 7 bases to trimming and J lost 5 bases; unmatched junction nucleotides: 9. Patients at the Seattle site were enrolled during active infection and followed longitudinally.

The origin of this receptor is a woman in her forties with COVID-19, enrolled during active disease. The J gene is TRBJ2-7, the V gene TRBV19; TRBD2 aligns across 9 bases. The sequenced sample was peripheral blood. The CDR3 here is CASTLSSGGHEQYF. CDR3 coding DNA: TGTGCCAGTACCCTCTCCAGCGGGGGGCACGAGCAGTACTTC.